This note documents a single T cell receptor beta chain sequence. Its antigen is unidentified. cDNA encoding TCR beta was synthesized via 5'RACE template switching incorporating UMIs. For each CDR3 protein, TCRdb gives one entry from its re-call of the 5' RACE reads, without DNA. This table holds 400,000 or so distinct CDR3 sequences. The data are from a study of T cells expressing NK-cell markers. Study-wide background: Repertoires of TCR beta were obtained from T cells sorted as CD3+CD56+NKG2C+, CD3+CD56+NKG2C- and CD3+CD56-NKG2C+.

This CDR3 contains 14 residues. Germline CDR1 and CDR2: KGHSH and LQKENI. General study findings and limits: Once again these clonotypes came out on top in the CD3+CD56-NKG2C+ fraction of several donors. HCMV specificity of the expanded NKG2C+ T cell clones stayed unclear.

This sequence originates from a woman aged 45-59 years in good health. J is TRBJ2-3 and V is TRBV18. Sequencing used blood T cells: a sorted CD56 or NKG2C T cell subset, CD4+ or CD8+ T cells, or bulk PBMC T cells (not recorded which). CDR3 amino acids: CASSPQGAADTQYF. The whole variable domain, remainder taken from reference TRBV18 and TRBJ2-3, is NAGVMQNPRHLVRRRGQEARLRCSPMKGHSHVYWYRQLPEEGLKFMVYLQKENIIDESGMPKERFSAEFPKEGPSILRIQQVVRGDSAAYFCASSPQGAADTQYFGPGTRLTVL.